Given below is one T cell receptor (beta chain) in context. Its antigen is undetermined. One end of the junction does not line up with germline, which may come from a read error. This record belongs to a study of breast tumors, draining lymph nodes, adjacent tissues. Study-wide findings and caveats: Luminal-like breast cancer showed significantly higher tumor–nontumor repertoire similarity than basal-like. Compared with lymph nodes, tumors were less diverse; compared with nontumor tissue, more.

TCRdb re-analysed the multiplex PCR reads in MiXCR, keeping a single row per CDR3 protein. The table lists 150,000 to 200,000 distinct CDR3 sequences, approximately 33% of them singletons. In germline, CDR1 is SGDLS, CDR2 YYNGEE. The CDR3 length is 18 residues. The lymph nodes were axillary draining lymph nodes from breast cancer patients. The TCR was taken from a female donor with breast cancer. Some clones in this sample may be carry-over from other donors' samples. This chain connects TRBV9 to TRBJ1-6; TRBD1 matches 9 bases. Sequenced input: axillary lymph node tissue. CDR3: CASSVVTSGTGYNLPLHF. The CDR3, as DNA: TGTGCCAGCAGCGTAGTTACGTCGGGGACAGGGTATAATTTACCCCTCCACTTT.